The rows below give T cell receptor beta chains drawn from one sample of a study of tumor-infiltrating lymphocytes in primary liver carcinoma. MiXCR, run by TCRdb on the multiplex PCR reads, gives a single entry per CDR3 protein. Of about 350,000 distinct CDR3 sequences detected, around 60% appear once; the ten largest clones hold 5.5% to 7%. Source material: peripheral blood. The receptors were sampled from a man in his forties or fifties with primary liver carcinoma and hepatitis B virus infection. Both conserved end residues are part of each CDR3. Fields, in order: D gene, clone size, J gene, V gene, CDR3 DNA, CDR3 protein. D genes are given only for firm matches. Not all rows give a size; the values are once, few, many and, for expanded clones, a class.

d_call: TRBD1
clone_size: .
j_call: TRBJ1-1
v_call: TRBV20-1
cdr3_nt: TGCAGTGCTAATACAGGGGGGGTGGACACTGAAGCTTTCTTT
cdr3_aa: CSANTGGVDTEAFF

d_call: TRBD2
clone_size: .
j_call: TRBJ2-1
v_call: TRBV11-2
cdr3_nt: TGTGCCAGCAGCCCAACTCGACTAGCCCCATACAATGAGCAGTTCTTC
cdr3_aa: CASSPTRLAPYNEQFF

d_call: TRBD1
clone_size: .
j_call: TRBJ2-1
v_call: TRBV6-1
cdr3_nt: TGTGCCAGCAGACCTACTCAGGGGGATTTTTACAATGACCAGTTCTTC
cdr3_aa: CASRPTQGDFYNDQFF

d_call: .
clone_size: .
j_call: TRBJ1-1
v_call: TRBV6-5
cdr3_nt: TGTGCCAGCACCATTACAGGGAGCACTGAAGCTTTCTTT
cdr3_aa: CASTITGSTEAFF

d_call: .
clone_size: many
j_call: TRBJ1-6
v_call: TRBV14
cdr3_nt: TGTGCCAGCAGCCCCTCTACTGGAGTAATTAATTCACCCCTCCACTTT
cdr3_aa: CASSPSTGVINSPLHF

d_call: .
clone_size: few
j_call: TRBJ2-4
v_call: TRBV4-2
cdr3_nt: TGTGCCAGCAGCCCGACTGTATCGGAGGCCAAAAACATTCAGTACTTC
cdr3_aa: CASSPTVSEAKNIQYF

d_call: .
clone_size: .
j_call: TRBJ2-1
v_call: TRBV12-3/TRBV12-4
cdr3_nt: TGTGCCAGCACCCGCGAGGTGATCGGGGATGAGCAGTCCTTC
cdr3_aa: CASTREVIGDEQSF

d_call: TRBD1
clone_size: many
j_call: TRBJ1-5
v_call: TRBV6-5
cdr3_nt: TGTGCCAGCAGTAAGGGACAGAGCAATCAGCCCCAGCATTTT
cdr3_aa: CASSKGQSNQPQHF

d_call: .
clone_size: .
j_call: TRBJ2-3
v_call: TRBV12-5
cdr3_nt: TGTGCTAGTGGGTTGGATGGGGCAGATATGCAGTATTTT
cdr3_aa: CASGLDGADMQYF

d_call: TRBD2
clone_size: many
j_call: TRBJ2-7
v_call: TRBV29-1
cdr3_nt: TGCAGCGCTAGACTAGCGGGAGCGTTCGGGCAGTACTTC
cdr3_aa: CSARLAGAFGQYF

d_call: .
clone_size: .
j_call: TRBJ2-6
v_call: TRBV28
cdr3_nt: TGTGCCAGCAGTTTCCTGCCAGGGTCTGGATCTGGGGTCAACGTCCTGACTTTC
cdr3_aa: CASSFLPGSGSGVNVLTF

d_call: .
clone_size: .
j_call: TRBJ2-7
v_call: TRBV11-1
cdr3_nt: TGTGCCAGCAGCTCAGTGGGACTTGGCTCCTACGAGCAGTACTTC
cdr3_aa: CASSSVGLGSYEQYF

d_call: TRBD2
clone_size: .
j_call: TRBJ2-2
v_call: TRBV5-1
cdr3_nt: TGCGCCAGCAGCCTGGGACTAATGGGGATCACCGGGGAGCTGTTTTTT
cdr3_aa: CASSLGLMGITGELFF

d_call: TRBD2
clone_size: few
j_call: TRBJ2-1
v_call: TRBV7-9
cdr3_nt: TGTGCCAGCAGCTCGACTAGCGGGAGTTTGGATGAGCAGTTCTTC
cdr3_aa: CASSSTSGSLDEQFF

d_call: TRBD2
clone_size: .
j_call: TRBJ2-7
v_call: TRBV5-6
cdr3_nt: TGTGTCAGCAGCACCCGACTAGCGGGAGCCTACGAGCAGTACTTC
cdr3_aa: CVSSTRLAGAYEQYF

d_call: .
clone_size: .
j_call: TRBJ1-2
v_call: TRBV11-2
cdr3_nt: TGTGCCAGCAGTCGGGAGAACTATGGCCACACCTTC
cdr3_aa: CASSRENYGHTF

d_call: .
clone_size: .
j_call: TRBJ2-5
v_call: TRBV7-9
cdr3_nt: TGTGCCAGCAGTCCTAAAGAGCAAGAGACCCAGTACTTC
cdr3_aa: CASSPKEQETQYF

d_call: .
clone_size: once
j_call: TRBJ1-1
v_call: TRBV29-1
cdr3_nt: TGCAGCGTTGCCGGGGGGCATAGGTACACTGAAGCTTTCTTT
cdr3_aa: CSVAGGHRYTEAFF

d_call: TRBD1
clone_size: many
j_call: TRBJ2-7
v_call: TRBV4-1
cdr3_nt: TGCGCCAGCAGCCAAGGTCCAAGTCCCATAGACAGGGGGTCCGGGTACGAGCAGTACTTC
cdr3_aa: CASSQGPSPIDRGSGYEQYF

d_call: .
clone_size: few
j_call: TRBJ1-1
v_call: TRBV10-3
cdr3_nt: TGTGTCATCAAGGCCCCAGGGGCGAACACTGAAGCTTTCTTT
cdr3_aa: CVIKAPGANTEAFF

d_call: .
clone_size: .
j_call: TRBJ2-7
v_call: TRBV13
cdr3_nt: TGTGCCAGCAGCTCGGACCCCGGGCTCTCCTACGAGCAGTACTTC
cdr3_aa: CASSSDPGLSYEQYF

d_call: .
clone_size: .
j_call: TRBJ2-7
v_call: TRBV28
cdr3_nt: TGTGCCAGCGGACGATTCCCACCGACAGGACAGGAGCAGTACTTC
cdr3_aa: CASGRFPPTGQEQYF

d_call: .
clone_size: .
j_call: TRBJ2-3
v_call: TRBV4-3
cdr3_nt: TGTGCCAGCAGCCAAAAATCGGCAGGGGTGGATACGCAGTATTTT
cdr3_aa: CASSQKSAGVDTQYF

d_call: TRBD2
clone_size: many
j_call: TRBJ2-4
v_call: TRBV4-3
cdr3_nt: TGCGCCAGCAGCCAAGATAACAATCGGGGGGGCTTAAACATTCAGTACTTC
cdr3_aa: CASSQDNNRGGLNIQYF

d_call: .
clone_size: many
j_call: TRBJ1-1
v_call: TRBV6-2/TRBV6-3
cdr3_nt: TGTGCCAGCAGTTACTCGAACTGGGACGAAGCTTTCTTT
cdr3_aa: CASSYSNWDEAFF

d_call: .
clone_size: .
j_call: TRBJ1-1
v_call: TRBV5-4
cdr3_nt: TGTGCCAGCAGCTTGTTGGGGCGGGATGACACTGAAGCTTTCTTT
cdr3_aa: CASSLLGRDDTEAFF

d_call: .
clone_size: .
j_call: TRBJ2-7
v_call: TRBV6-5
cdr3_nt: TGTGTCAGCAGTGCACCTGGCTCCTACGAGCAGTACTTC
cdr3_aa: CVSSAPGSYEQYF

d_call: .
clone_size: .
j_call: TRBJ2-3
v_call: TRBV11-2
cdr3_nt: TGTGCCAGCAGCTTAGGTCTAGCGCGAGGTTCCACTGATACGCAGTATTTT
cdr3_aa: CASSLGLARGSTDTQYF

d_call: .
clone_size: .
j_call: TRBJ1-1
v_call: TRBV30
cdr3_nt: TGTGCCTGGTCAGGGGTGGCGAACACTGAAACTTTCTTT
cdr3_aa: CAWSGVANTETFF

d_call: .
clone_size: .
j_call: TRBJ2-5
v_call: TRBV5-4
cdr3_nt: TGTGCCAGCAGCTCCCGGGGGAGCTCCGGGGAGACCCAGTACTTC
cdr3_aa: CASSSRGSSGETQYF

d_call: TRBD2
clone_size: many
j_call: TRBJ2-3
v_call: TRBV12-3/TRBV12-4
cdr3_nt: TGTGCCAGCAGTTTCGGACTAGCGGGAGGTACGCAGTATTTT
cdr3_aa: CASSFGLAGGTQYF

d_call: .
clone_size: few
j_call: TRBJ2-7
v_call: TRBV5-4
cdr3_nt: TGTGCCAGCAGCTTGGGCTGGGATCCCACGAACGAGCAGTACTTC
cdr3_aa: CASSLGWDPTNEQYF

d_call: TRBD1
clone_size: .
j_call: TRBJ2-7
v_call: TRBV5-1
cdr3_nt: TGCGCCAGCAGCCCGAGGGACAGGGCCCCCCACGAGCAGTACTTC
cdr3_aa: CASSPRDRAPHEQYF

d_call: .
clone_size: .
j_call: TRBJ1-3
v_call: TRBV5-4
cdr3_nt: TGTGCCAGCAGCCTGGACCGCTGCTCTGGAAACACCATATATTTT
cdr3_aa: CASSLDRCSGNTIYF

d_call: .
clone_size: .
j_call: TRBJ2-2
v_call: TRBV11-2
cdr3_nt: TGTGCCAGCATCTTAGAAGTGAACACCGGGGAGCTGTGTTTT
cdr3_aa: CASILEVNTGELCF

d_call: TRBD2
clone_size: .
j_call: TRBJ2-2
v_call: TRBV10-2
cdr3_nt: TGCGCCAGCAGGGCCCTAGCGGGAGCCGGGGAGCTGTTTTTT
cdr3_aa: CASRALAGAGELFF

d_call: .
clone_size: .
j_call: TRBJ2-3
v_call: TRBV11-2
cdr3_nt: TGTGACAGCAGCTTAGGCGGCTATACCACAAATACGCAGTATTTT
cdr3_aa: CDSSLGGYTTNTQYF

d_call: .
clone_size: many
j_call: TRBJ2-2
v_call: TRBV11-2
cdr3_nt: TGTGCCAGCAGGCTTACAGAGTCCACCGGGGAGCTGTTTTTT
cdr3_aa: CASRLTESTGELFF

d_call: .
clone_size: many
j_call: TRBJ2-1
v_call: TRBV6-2/TRBV6-3
cdr3_nt: TGTGCCAGCAGTTACGGGGCTAGCCCCGCCCCCTACAATTATGAGCAGTTCTTC
cdr3_aa: CASSYGASPAPYNYEQFF

d_call: .
clone_size: .
j_call: TRBJ1-6
v_call: TRBV11-2
cdr3_nt: TGTGCCGACAGCAGGGACGTCGATTCACCCCTCCACTTT
cdr3_aa: CADSRDVDSPLHF

d_call: TRBD1
clone_size: .
j_call: TRBJ2-5
v_call: TRBV11-2
cdr3_nt: TGTGCCAGCAGGGGGACAGATATCCAAGAGACCCAGTACTTC
cdr3_aa: CASRGTDIQETQYF

d_call: .
clone_size: once
j_call: TRBJ2-6
v_call: TRBV11-2
cdr3_nt: TGTGCCATCACAGTGGATGGCGGGGCCAACATCCTTACTTTC
cdr3_aa: CAITVDGGANILTF

d_call: TRBD2
clone_size: .
j_call: TRBJ2-3
v_call: TRBV5-4
cdr3_nt: TGTGTCAGCAGCTCACCGCCGGGACTAGCGGGAGGCGCAGATACGCAGTATTTT
cdr3_aa: CVSSSPPGLAGGADTQYF